One sample yielded the 12 T cell receptor beta chains listed below, sequenced in a study of memory CD4+ T cells and cytomegalovirus serostatus (dated by TCRdb to about 2019). A FACSAria II was used to sort memory CD4+ T cells, defined as single viable CD3+CD4+CD8-CD45RO+ cells. The library was made by the immunoSEQ multiplex PCR assay. The source is immuneACCESS, and TCRdb retained only in-frame sequences with V and J called. Part of the clones is not carried over; for the studies checked, unresolved V genes explain less than half of this, and the remainder is unexplained. A total of over 55,000 clones appear in this sample, over 75% of them only once. 0.75% to 0.85% of the sample goes to the ten largest clones. The specimen was memory CD4+ T cells from blood. These receptors were obtained from an adult in good health and CMV-seronegative.

J is TRBJ1-4 and V is TRBV6-5; TRBD1 aligns across 8 bases. The CDR3 contains 15 residues. J lost 4 bases, V lost 5 bases, and 6 bases had no gene match. CDR1 MNHEY and CDR2 SVGAGI come from the germline V gene. CDR3 sequence: CASSRVQGDNEKLFF. The CDR3 nucleotides read TGTGCCAGCAGTAGAGTACAGGGGGATAATGAAAAACTGTTTTTT.

This chain uses TRBV5-1 with TRBJ2-1, with 8 bases lining up with TRBD1. The CDR3 runs 17 residues. Per germline, CDR1 SGHRS and CDR2 YFSETQ. The junction had 9 bases not matched to a gene; V was cut back by 1 base and J by 3 bases. CDR3 coding DNA: TGCGCCAGCAGCTTGCTATCCCTCGGACAGGGCTACAATGAGCAGTTCTTC. It yields the protein CASSLLSLGQGYNEQFF.

V is TRBV30 and J is TRBJ1-5; D remains unclear. Trimming pared 2 bases from V and 1 base from J, leaving 6 bases between. Looked up from germline, CDR1 is GTSNPN and CDR2 is SVGIG (reference sequence). The CDR3 contains 13 residues. The CDR3 sequence: CAWSKSSNQPQHF. DNA for the CDR3: TGTGCCTGGAGTAAAAGCAGCAATCAGCCCCAGCATTTT.

This clone was detected only once. This sequence joins TRBV15 and TRBJ1-5; TRBD1 matches at 8 bases. The CDR3 is made up of 16 amino acids. After removal of 0 bases from V and 2 bases from J, the junction contained 3 bases not matched to a gene. Germline V lookup: CDR1 LNHNV, CDR2 YYDKDF (reference sequence). The CDR3 nucleotides are TGTGCCACCAGCAGAGATCTGGGACAGGGCAATCAGCCCCAGCATTTT. Its translation is CATSRDLGQGNQPQHF.

In regard to this clone: The sample carries other DNA sequences with the same CDR3. The chain combines TRBV18 with TRBJ2-7, with D hard to call. The CDR3 is 12 amino acids. CDR1 KGHSH and CDR2 LQKENI come from the germline V gene. V was cut by 4 bases and J by 0 bases, with 4 bases left in between. The DNA for the CDR3 is TGTGCCAGCTCACGGGCCTCCTACGAGCAGTACTTC. Translation: CASSRASYEQYF.

The J gene is TRBJ1-2, the V gene TRBV28; D may be TRBD1 (5 bases). The germline V gene has CDR1 MDHEN and CDR2 SYDVKM. V shed 1 base and J shed 3 bases, with 6 bases lying between them. The CDR3 runs to 13 residues. In DNA, the CDR3 is TGTGCCAGCAGTTTATCGGGGGACTATGGCTACACCTTC. It is translated as CASSLSGDYGYTF.

This chain joins TRBV19 and TRBJ2-3; D is undetermined. The CDR3 is 15 residues long. Germline V gene sequence: CDR1 LNHDA, CDR2 SQIVND (reference sequence). The V end lost 4 bases, the J end lost 3 bases, and 14 bases lay between the germline ends. This CDR3 reads CASSRAGVVTDTQYF. Here the CDR3 DNA reads TGTGCCAGTAGTAGAGCAGGTGTAGTGACAGATACGCAGTATTTT.

The chain links TRBV6-1 to TRBJ2-1; D unresolved. The CDR3 runs to 14 residues. Germline V lookup: CDR1 MNHNS, CDR2 SASEGT. Trimming took 0 bases from V and 6 from J, leaving 9 bases between them. CDR3 protein: CASSEAIWGNEQFF. The CDR3 region has the DNA TGTGCCAGCAGTGAAGCAATTTGGGGCAATGAGCAGTTCTTC.

The chain recombines TRBV19 with TRBJ2-2, with unresolved D. The CDR3 has 16 amino acids. Trimming removed 3 bases from V and 5 bases from J, with 16 bases in between. Germline assignment: CDR1 LNHDA and CDR2 SQIVND (reference sequence). CDR3: CASSIMLSESTGELFF. The CDR3 nucleotides read TGTGCCAGTAGTATTATGCTCTCAGAGTCAACCGGGGAGCTGTTTTTT.

This clone was detected once. J is TRBJ2-7 and V is TRBV5-5; 11 nucleotides line up with TRBD2. This CDR3 region has 15 residues. Germline V lookup: CDR1 SGHKS, CDR2 YYEKEE (reference sequence). Trimming removed 4 bases from V and 2 bases from J; junction bases left unmatched: 5. The CDR3 DNA sequence: TGTGCCAGCAGCCTGTCTAGCGGGAGGACCTACGAGCAGTACTTC. Protein: CASSLSSGRTYEQYF.

The rearrangement links TRBV6-6 to TRBJ1-5; 9 bases map to TRBD1. CDR1 is MNHNY, CDR2 SVGAGI, per germline (reference sequence). After removal of 7 bases from V and 3 bases from J, the junction contained 4 bases not matched to a gene. The CDR3 consists of 14 residues. The CDR3 sequence is CASTRDRVNQPQHF. CDR3 bases: TGTGCCAGCACCCGGGACAGGGTCAATCAGCCCCAGCATTTT.

This clone was seen a handful of times. The V call is TRBV6-5, the J call TRBJ2-4; D is ambiguous. Trimming shortened V by 0 bases and J by 0 bases, and 9 bases separated the two germline ends. The CDR3 covers 16 residues. The V gene's germline CDR1 is MNHEY and CDR2 SVGAGI. The CDR3 nucleotides are TGTGCCAGCAGTTACTCGCTCAATATAGCCAAAAACATTCAGTACTTC. Protein: CASSYSLNIAKNIQYF.